This T cell receptor beta chain originates from a study of human T cells and chemical hapten exposure. Study as a whole: The sensitizer, 2% DPC, was used on around 2 cm by around 2 cm of upper inner arm skin. Enrolled patients were predominantly female and had alopecia areata, totalis or universalis.

Remarks on this clonotype: The target antigen is unknown.

Specified time point: patch test 1, 2 weeks after DPC sensitization. As for treatment: therapeutic diphenylcyclopropenone sensitization with weekly scalp DPC. Donors were 18 to 70-year-old alopecia patients suitable for DPC. TCRdb reprocessed the RACE reads via MiXCR and lists one record per CDR3 protein. The sample contains about 380,000 distinct CDR3 sequences, 4.8% of which appear only once. Study findings and constraints: High-frequency TCRs, those above 1 in 1000, stayed the same after DPC sensitization.

The J segment lost 5 bases and the V segment lost 2 bases, leaving 11 bases of the junction unmatched. Germline CDR1 and CDR2: MNHEY and SVGEGT. CDR3 length: 17 amino acids. This sequence originates from a woman aged 45-59 years with alopecia areata. Some clones in this sample may be carry-over from other donors' samples. The chain links TRBV6-2 or TRBV6-3 to TRBJ2-1; 8 positions agree with TRBD1. Sequences were derived from whole blood, sampled in connection with sensitization to the hapten diphenylcyclopropenone (DPC). The CDR3 region has the DNA TGTGCCAGCAGTTACCTAAGGACAGGGAGTCCCCACAATGAGCAGTTCTTC. Encoded protein: CASSYLRTGSPHNEQFF.